This passage covers 2 T cell receptor beta chains from one sample sequenced in a study of blood T cells in healthy people across ages. Combining a sample-barcoded 5' primer with a J-beta primer mix, a second PCR ran for roughly 7 to 12 cycles. TCRdb recomputed calls from the 5' RACE reads with MiXCR, one row per CDR3 protein. The sample yields 1.5 million to 2 million distinct CDR3 sequences, 28% seen once. The sequenced sample was blood. These receptors came from a woman under 40 in good health.

V usage is TRBV7-2 and J usage is TRBJ2-5, with TRBD2 as a possible D gene (7 bases). Trimming left V 5 bases short and J 0 bases short, with 16 bases between. The germline CDR1 and CDR2 sequences are SGHTA and FQGNSA. There are 16 residues in the CDR3. DNA of the CDR3: TGTGCCAGCAGCCCCCGCGGGGGCTGGTACCAAGAGACCCAGTACTTC. Translation gives CASSPRGGWYQETQYF.

The table lists this clonotype with a few counts. The chain recombines TRBV5-1 with TRBJ2-5, with 7 nucleotides matching TRBD1. V gave up 4 bases and J gave up 2 bases; unmatched junction bases: 11. This CDR3 is built from 16 residues. Germline CDR1 is SGHRS and CDR2 is YFSETQ. The CDR3 is CASSTNPTGRQETQYF. CDR3 in DNA: TGCGCCAGCAGCACGAACCCGACAGGGAGACAAGAGACCCAGTACTTC. Variable domain in full (rest from reference TRBV5-1 and TRBJ2-5): KAGVTQTPRYLIKTRGQQVTLSCSPISGHRSVSWYQQTPGQGLQFLFEYFSETQRNKGNFPGRFSGRQFSNSRSEMNVSTLELGDSALYLCASSTNPTGRQETQYFGPGTRLLVL.